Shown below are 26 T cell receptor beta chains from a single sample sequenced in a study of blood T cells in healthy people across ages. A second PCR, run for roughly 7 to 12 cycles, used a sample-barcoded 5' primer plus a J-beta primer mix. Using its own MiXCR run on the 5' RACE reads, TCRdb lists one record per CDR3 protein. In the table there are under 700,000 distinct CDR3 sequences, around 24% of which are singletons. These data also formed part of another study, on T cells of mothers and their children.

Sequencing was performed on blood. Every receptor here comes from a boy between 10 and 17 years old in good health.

The CDR3 region has the DNA TGTGCCAGCAGTCTTCAGACGAGCTCCTACAATGAGCAGTTCTTC. Translated, it gives CASSLQTSSYNEQFF. The chain joins TRBV7-9 to TRBJ2-1; D gene uncertain. This CDR3 has 15 residues. The ends were cut back, 6 bases at V and 0 bases at J, with 12 bases in the middle. The V gene's germline CDR1 is SEHNR and CDR2 FQNEAQ (reference sequence).

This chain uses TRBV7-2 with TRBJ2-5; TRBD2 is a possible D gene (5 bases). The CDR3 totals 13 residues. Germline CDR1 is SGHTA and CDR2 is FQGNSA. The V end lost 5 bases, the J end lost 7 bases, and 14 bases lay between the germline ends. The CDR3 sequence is CASSQTPAGTQYF. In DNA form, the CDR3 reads TGTGCCAGCAGCCAGACCCCGGCGGGGACCCAGTACTTC.

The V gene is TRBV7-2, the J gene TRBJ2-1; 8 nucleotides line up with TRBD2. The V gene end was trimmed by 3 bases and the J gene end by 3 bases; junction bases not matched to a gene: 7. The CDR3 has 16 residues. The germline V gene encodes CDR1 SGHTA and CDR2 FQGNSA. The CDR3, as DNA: TGTGCCAGCAGCTTGTCCGGGACTAGACTCTACAATGAGCAGTTCTTC. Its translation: CASSLSGTRLYNEQFF.

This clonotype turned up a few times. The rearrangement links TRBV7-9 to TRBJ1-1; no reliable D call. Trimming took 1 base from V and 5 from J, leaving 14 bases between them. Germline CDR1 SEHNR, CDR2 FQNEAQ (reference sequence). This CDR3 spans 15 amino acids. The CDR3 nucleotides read TGTGCCAGCAGCTTAGTGGTCCGGGCGGGTACTGAAGCTTTCTTT. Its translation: CASSLVVRAGTEAFF.

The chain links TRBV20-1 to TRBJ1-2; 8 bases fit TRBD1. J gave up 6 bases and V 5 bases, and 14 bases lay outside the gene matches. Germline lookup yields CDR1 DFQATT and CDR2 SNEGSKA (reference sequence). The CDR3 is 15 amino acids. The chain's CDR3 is CSAFPGGSGVDGYTF. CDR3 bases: TGCAGTGCTTTCCCAGGGGGCTCGGGAGTGGATGGCTACACCTTC.

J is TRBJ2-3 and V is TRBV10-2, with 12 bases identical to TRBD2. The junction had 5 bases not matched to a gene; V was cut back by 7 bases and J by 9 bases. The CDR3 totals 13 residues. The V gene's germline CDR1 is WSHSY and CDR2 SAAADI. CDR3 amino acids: CASKTSGRATQYF. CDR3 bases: TGCGCCAGCAAGACTAGCGGGAGAGCCACGCAGTATTTT.

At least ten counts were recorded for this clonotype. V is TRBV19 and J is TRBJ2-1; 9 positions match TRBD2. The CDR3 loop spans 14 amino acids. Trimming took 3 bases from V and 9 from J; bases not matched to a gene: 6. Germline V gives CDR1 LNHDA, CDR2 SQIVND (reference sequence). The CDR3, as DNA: TGTGCCAGTAGTATGGGGCGGGAGGGTAGTGAGCAGTTCTTC. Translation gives CASSMGREGSEQFF.

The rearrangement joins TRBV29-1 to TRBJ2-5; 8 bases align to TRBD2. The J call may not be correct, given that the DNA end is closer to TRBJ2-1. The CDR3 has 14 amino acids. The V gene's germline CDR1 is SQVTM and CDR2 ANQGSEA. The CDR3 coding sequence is TGCAGCGTGGATTCGGGACTAGTGATGCCTGAGCAGTTCTTC. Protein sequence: CSVDSGLVMPEQFF.

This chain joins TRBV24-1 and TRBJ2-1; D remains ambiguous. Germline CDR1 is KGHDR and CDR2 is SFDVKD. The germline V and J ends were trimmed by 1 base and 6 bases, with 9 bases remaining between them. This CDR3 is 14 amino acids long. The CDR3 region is CATSDFRFLNEQFF. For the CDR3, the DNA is TGTGCCACCAGTGATTTCCGATTCCTCAATGAGCAGTTCTTC.

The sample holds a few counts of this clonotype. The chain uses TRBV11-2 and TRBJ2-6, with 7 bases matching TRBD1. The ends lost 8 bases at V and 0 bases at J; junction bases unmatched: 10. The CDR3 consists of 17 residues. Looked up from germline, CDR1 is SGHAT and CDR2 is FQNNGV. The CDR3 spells CASQTGTVTSGANVLTF. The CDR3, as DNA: TGTGCCAGCCAAACGGGGACAGTAACCTCTGGGGCCAACGTCCTGACTTTC.

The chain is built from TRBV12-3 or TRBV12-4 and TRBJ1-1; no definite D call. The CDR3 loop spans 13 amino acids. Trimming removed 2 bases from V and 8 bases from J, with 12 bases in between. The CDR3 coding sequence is TGTGCCAGCAGTTTAAAAGGGCTTTCGGAAGCTTTCTTT. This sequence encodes CASSLKGLSEAFF.

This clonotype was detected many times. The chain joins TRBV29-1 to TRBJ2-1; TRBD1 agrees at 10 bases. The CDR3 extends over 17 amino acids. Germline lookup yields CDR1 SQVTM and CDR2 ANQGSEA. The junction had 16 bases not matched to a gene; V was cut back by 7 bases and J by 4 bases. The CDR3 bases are TGCAGCGCAGGGACAGGGGTCCTCCTCGACTTATACAATGAGCAGTTCTTC. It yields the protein CSAGTGVLLDLYNEQFF.

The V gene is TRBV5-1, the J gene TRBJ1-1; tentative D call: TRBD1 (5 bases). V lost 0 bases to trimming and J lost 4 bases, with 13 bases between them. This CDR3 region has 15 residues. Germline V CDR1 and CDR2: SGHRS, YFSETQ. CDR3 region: CASSLAWGDGTEAFF. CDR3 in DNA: TGCGCCAGCAGCTTGGCCTGGGGGGATGGCACTGAAGCTTTCTTT. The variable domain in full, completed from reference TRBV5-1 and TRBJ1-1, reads KAGVTQTPRYLIKTRGQQVTLSCSPISGHRSVSWYQQTPGQGLQFLFEYFSETQRNKGNFPGRFSGRQFSNSRSEMNVSTLELGDSALYLCASSLAWGDGTEAFFGQGTRLTVV.

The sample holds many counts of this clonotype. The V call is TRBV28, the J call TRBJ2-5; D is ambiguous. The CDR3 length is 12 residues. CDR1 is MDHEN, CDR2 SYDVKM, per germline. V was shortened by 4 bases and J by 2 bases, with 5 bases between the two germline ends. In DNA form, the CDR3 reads TGTGCCAGCAGTTCCGGACAAGAGACCCAGTACTTC. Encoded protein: CASSSGQETQYF.

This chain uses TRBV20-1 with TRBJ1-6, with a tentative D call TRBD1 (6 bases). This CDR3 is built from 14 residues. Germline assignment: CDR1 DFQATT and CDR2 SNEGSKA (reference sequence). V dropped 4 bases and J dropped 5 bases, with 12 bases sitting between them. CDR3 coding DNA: TGCAGTGCTACCGGACAGATGAATAATTCACCCCTCCACTTT. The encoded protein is CSATGQMNNSPLHF.

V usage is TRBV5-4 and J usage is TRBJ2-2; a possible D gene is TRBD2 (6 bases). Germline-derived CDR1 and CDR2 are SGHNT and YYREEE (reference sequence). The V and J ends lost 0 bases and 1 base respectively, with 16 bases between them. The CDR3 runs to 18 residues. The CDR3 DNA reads TGTGCCAGCAGCTTGGACCGGGCGGGACGGCTGAACACCGGGGAGCTGTTTTTT. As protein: CASSLDRAGRLNTGELFF.

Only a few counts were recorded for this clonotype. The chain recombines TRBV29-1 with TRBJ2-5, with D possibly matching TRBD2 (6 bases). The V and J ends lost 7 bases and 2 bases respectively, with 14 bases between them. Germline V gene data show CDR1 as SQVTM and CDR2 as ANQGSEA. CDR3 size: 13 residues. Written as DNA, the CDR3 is TGCAGCGGGCGAATAGCGGTACAAGAGACCCAGTACTTC. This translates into CSGRIAVQETQYF.

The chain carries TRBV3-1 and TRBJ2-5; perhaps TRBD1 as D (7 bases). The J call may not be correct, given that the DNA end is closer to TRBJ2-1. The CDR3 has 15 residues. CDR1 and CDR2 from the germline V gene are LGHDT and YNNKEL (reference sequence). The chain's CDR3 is CASSQDRRGRGEQFF. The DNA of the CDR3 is TGTGCCAGCAGCCAAGATCGTAGGGGGCGGGGTGAGCAGTTCTTC.

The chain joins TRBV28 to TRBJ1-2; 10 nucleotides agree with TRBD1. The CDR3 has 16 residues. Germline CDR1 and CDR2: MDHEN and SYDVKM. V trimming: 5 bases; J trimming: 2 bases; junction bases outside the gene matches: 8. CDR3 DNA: TGTGCCAGCAGTGATGGGACAGGGGCAACAAACTATGGCTACACCTTC. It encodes CASSDGTGATNYGYTF.

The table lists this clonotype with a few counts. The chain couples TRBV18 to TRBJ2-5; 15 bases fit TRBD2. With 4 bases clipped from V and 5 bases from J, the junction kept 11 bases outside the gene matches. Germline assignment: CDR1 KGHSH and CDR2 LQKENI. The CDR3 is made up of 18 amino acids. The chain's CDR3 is CASSLPLGLAGGNETQYF. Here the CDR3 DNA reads TGTGCCAGCTCACTCCCCTTGGGACTAGCGGGAGGAAACGAGACCCAGTACTTC.

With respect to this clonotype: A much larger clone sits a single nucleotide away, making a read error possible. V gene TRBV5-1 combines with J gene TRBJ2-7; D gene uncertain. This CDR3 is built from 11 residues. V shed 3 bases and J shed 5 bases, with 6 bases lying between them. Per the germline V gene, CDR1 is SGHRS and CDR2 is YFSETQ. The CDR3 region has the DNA TGCGCCAGCAGCTCGGACCACGAGCAGTACTTC. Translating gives CASSSDHEQYF.

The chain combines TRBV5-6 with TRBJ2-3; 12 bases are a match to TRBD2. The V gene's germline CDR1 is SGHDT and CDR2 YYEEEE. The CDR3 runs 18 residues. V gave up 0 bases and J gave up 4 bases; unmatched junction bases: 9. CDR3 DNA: TGTGCCAGCAGCTTGGATTGGACGCTAGCGGGGGGGCCAGATACGCAGTATTTT. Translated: CASSLDWTLAGGPDTQYF.

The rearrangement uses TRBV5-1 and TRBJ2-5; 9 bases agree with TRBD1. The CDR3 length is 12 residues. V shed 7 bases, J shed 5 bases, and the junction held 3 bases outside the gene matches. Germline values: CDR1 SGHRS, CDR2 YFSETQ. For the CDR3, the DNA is TGCGCCAGCGGGGGACAGGGTGAGACCCAGTACTTC. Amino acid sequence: CASGGQGETQYF.

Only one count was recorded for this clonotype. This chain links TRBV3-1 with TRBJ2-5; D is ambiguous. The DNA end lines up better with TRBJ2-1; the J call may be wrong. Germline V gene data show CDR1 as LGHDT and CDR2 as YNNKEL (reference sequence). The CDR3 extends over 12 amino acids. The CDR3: CASSRAPYEQFF. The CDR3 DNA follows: TGTGCCAGCAGCCGGGCCCCCTATGAGCAGTTCTTC.

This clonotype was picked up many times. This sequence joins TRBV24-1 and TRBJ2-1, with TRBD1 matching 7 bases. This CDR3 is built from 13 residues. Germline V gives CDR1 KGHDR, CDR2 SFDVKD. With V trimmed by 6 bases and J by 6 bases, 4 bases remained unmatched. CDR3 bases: TGTGCCACCAGTCTGGGACAGATCAATGAGCAGTTCTTC. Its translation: CATSLGQINEQFF.

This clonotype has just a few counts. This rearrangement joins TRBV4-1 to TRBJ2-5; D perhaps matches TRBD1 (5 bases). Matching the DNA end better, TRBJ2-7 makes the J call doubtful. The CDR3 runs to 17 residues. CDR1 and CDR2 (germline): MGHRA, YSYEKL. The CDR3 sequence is CASSQDLGDPESYEQYF. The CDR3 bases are TGCGCCAGCAGCCAAGATTTAGGGGATCCGGAATCCTACGAGCAGTACTTC.